The text below deals with one T cell receptor (beta chain). Participants' own reports of clinical history determined their cohort assignment. The data were taken from a study of blood T cell repertoires in COVID-19. Sequencing was performed with immunoSEQ multiplex PCR; in TCRdb, only in-frame clones are kept and a portion is missing. The sample holds some 410,000 clones, 88% seen once. Trimming pared 4 bases from V and 6 bases from J, leaving 29 bases between. Germline V gives CDR1 LGHDT, CDR2 YNNKEL (reference sequence). CDR3 size: 19 residues. The source is a woman under 40 with acute COVID-19. Sequencing was done on a sample of PBMCs or T cells enriched from blood (not recorded which). The genes are TRBV3-1 (or the pseudogene TRBV3-2) and TRBJ2-3; maybe TRBD1 (6 bases). CDR3 DNA: TGTGCCAGCAGCCTCGTACGGGGCCCCGAAGGGGGAACTTGGGATACGCAGTATTTT. Translated: CASSLVRGPEGGTWDTQYF.